This record concerns one T cell receptor beta chain sequence. What it recognizes is unknown. For every subset, genomic DNA was evenly distributed across several immunoSEQ plates. Using immunoSEQ multiplex PCR, the repertoire was profiled, and TCRdb retains in-frame clones only, with some absent. The table lists about 2.1 million clones, around 93% of them singletons, with around 1.7% in the top ten. This entry belongs to a study of shared clonotypes between healthy human individuals. Across the study: A few men and a couple of women, aged 18 to 49, were donors. CD4 naive cells filled three plates per donor, CD4 memory three, CD8 naive two and CD8 memory one. Study results and limitations: Naive subsets generally had larger estimated richness than memory subsets.

Germline V lookup: CDR1 MNHEY, CDR2 SMNVEV (reference sequence). There are 18 residues in the CDR3. The junction had 6 bases not matched to a gene; V was cut back by 0 bases and J by 6 bases. The naive CD8 fraction comprised CD45RO-negative cells positively selected for CCR7 and excluded terminally differentiated effector memory CD45RA+ cells. The clonotype comes from a man aged 18 to 30 in good health. Some clones in this sample may be carry-over from other donors' samples. Sample: naive CD8+ T cells from PBMCs. The chain employs TRBV27 and TRBJ2-2, with 14 positions matching TRBD2. The CDR3 DNA reads as TGTGCCAGCAGTTTATCACCCCGACTAGCGGGAGGGGCCGGGGAGCTGTTTTTT. It specifies CASSLSPRLAGGAGELFF.